What follows are 13 T cell receptor beta chains derived from one specimen sequenced in a study of blood T cell repertoires in COVID-19. Sequencing used immunoSEQ multiplex PCR; TCRdb keeps in-frame clones, though not all of them. This repertoire shows about 200,000 clones, about 85% found once; its top ten account for 2% to 2.5%. Sequencing was done on a sample of PBMCs or T cells enriched from blood (not recorded which). These receptors originate from a woman younger than 45 who had recovered from COVID-19.

The rearrangement joins TRBV14 to TRBJ1-2, with D unresolved. Trimming shortened V by 0 bases and J by 3 bases, and 11 bases separated the two germline ends. The CDR3 sequence is 15 residues long. The germline gives CDR1 SGHDN, CDR2 FVKESK. The DNA of the CDR3 is TGTGCCAGCAGCCAAGATCGGCAGGCTTACTATGGCTACACCTTC. This translates into CASSQDRQAYYGYTF.

This clone was counted only a few times. CDR3 nucleotides: TGCGCCAGCAGAGCCGGGACAGGGGAGGCAAACACCATATATTTT. It translates to CASRAGTGEANTIYF. The V and J genes are TRBV5-1 and TRBJ1-3, with 10 bases matching TRBD1. The CDR3 length is 15 residues. CDR1 SGHRS and CDR2 YFSETQ come from the germline V gene. V lost 5 bases, J lost 6 bases, and 8 bases stayed unmatched.

This clone has a handful of counts. V is TRBV24-1 and J is TRBJ1-5; 10 positions agree with TRBD1. This CDR3 spans 15 amino acids. Germline loops: CDR1 KGHDR, CDR2 SFDVKD. J was trimmed by 4 bases and V by 10 bases; bases with no gene match: 9. This CDR3 is CATTHGTGDNQPQHF. As DNA, the CDR3 is TGTGCCACGACTCACGGGACAGGGGATAATCAGCCCCAGCATTTT.

This sequence joins TRBV29-1 and TRBJ1-1, with D unclear. The germline gives CDR1 SQVTM, CDR2 ANQGSEA. CDR3 size: 15 residues. V was shortened by 1 base and J by 4 bases, with 16 bases between the two germline ends. CDR3 DNA sequence: TGCAGCGTTGAAGTCAGGAGGCCGTGGGGCACTGAAGCTTTCTTT. Encoded protein: CSVEVRRPWGTEAFF.

The chain employs TRBV11-2 and TRBJ2-5; D might be TRBD1 (6 bases). CDR3 length: 15 amino acids. Germline lookup yields CDR1 SGHAT and CDR2 FQNNGV. The V end lost 3 bases, the J end lost 3 bases, and 14 bases lay between the germline ends. The DNA of the CDR3 is TGTGCCAGCAGCTTTAGGCGGACAGTGAAAGAGACCCAGTACTTC. Translated: CASSFRRTVKETQYF.

The V and J genes are TRBV24-1 and TRBJ1-1; 7 bases fit TRBD1. The V gene end was trimmed by 4 bases and the J gene end by 4 bases; junction bases not matched to a gene: 5. Germline-derived CDR1 and CDR2 are KGHDR and SFDVKD. The CDR3 consists of 14 residues. This chain's CDR3 is CATSDRQGGTEAFF. In DNA, the CDR3 is TGTGCCACCAGTGACCGACAGGGAGGCACTGAAGCTTTCTTT.

The gene calls are TRBV2 and TRBJ1-6; 8 bases are shared with TRBD1. The CDR3 has 14 amino acids. The germline V gene encodes CDR1 SNHLY and CDR2 FYNNEI. The V gene end was trimmed by 6 bases and the J gene end by 6 bases; junction bases not matched to a gene: 4. CDR3 protein: CASRSDRVNSPLHF. The CDR3 region has the DNA TGTGCCAGCAGATCGGACAGGGTTAATTCACCCCTCCACTTT.

The V call is TRBV7-2, the J call TRBJ1-6; 8 positions agree with TRBD1. This CDR3 region has 15 residues. CDR1 and CDR2 from the germline V gene are SGHTA and FQGNSA. V trimming: 5 bases; J trimming: 5 bases; junction bases outside the gene matches: 5. The CDR3 loop is CASSRTGNNNSPLHF. CDR3 coding DNA: TGTGCCAGCAGCCGGACAGGGAACAATAATTCACCCCTCCACTTT.

The CDR3 is CASSSRTGEGGYTF. CDR3 DNA: TGTGCCAGCAGCTCCCGGACAGGGGAGGGAGGCTACACCTTC. This chain links TRBV13 with TRBJ1-2; 9 bases are a match to TRBD1. In germline, CDR1 is PRHDT, CDR2 FYEKMQ (reference sequence). Trimming cost V 4 bases and J 8 bases; bases outside gene matches: 8. The CDR3 runs to 14 residues. Drawing the rest from reference TRBV13 and TRBJ1-2, the complete variable domain is AAGVIQSPRHLIKEKRETATLKCYPIPRHDTVYWYQQGPGQDPQFLISFYEKMQSDKGSIPDRFSAQQFSDYHSELNMSSLELGDSALYFCASSSRTGEGGYTFGSGTRLTVV.

The chain joins TRBV2 to TRBJ2-4; 11 bases align to TRBD2. The CDR3 is 19 residues long. V dropped 3 bases and J dropped 0; count of bases not matched to a gene: 10. Germline CDR1 and CDR2: SNHLY and FYNNEI. The CDR3 region has the DNA TGTGCCAGCAGTGATACGGGTAGCGGGGGGGGTATAGCCAAAAACATTCAGTACTTC. Translation gives CASSDTGSGGGIAKNIQYF.

The chain joins TRBV7-2 to TRBJ2-1, with 7 nucleotides matching TRBD2. From germline, CDR1 is SGHTA and CDR2 FQGNSA. CDR3 length equals 15 residues. With V trimmed by 1 base and J by 4 bases, 4 bases remained unmatched. The CDR3 nucleotides are TGTGCCAGCAGCTTAGATGCGGGAGTGTACAATGAGCAGTTCTTC. Amino acids: CASSLDAGVYNEQFF.

This clone has more than one count but fewer than ten. This rearrangement joins TRBV7-9 to TRBJ1-6, with a weak D call TRBD1 (6 bases). Trimming pared 3 bases from V and 1 base from J, leaving 16 bases between. CDR1 is SEHNR, CDR2 FQNEAQ, per germline (reference sequence). The CDR3 is 18 residues long. The CDR3 DNA reads TGTGCCAGCAGCTTTCGGGCAGGGGTAATTTCCTATAATTCACCCCTCCACTTT. It is translated as CASSFRAGVISYNSPLHF.

This sequence joins TRBV7-9 and TRBJ2-7; TRBD2 might be the D (5 bases). CDR1 is SEHNR, CDR2 FQNEAQ, per germline (reference sequence). The V and J ends lost 5 bases and 4 bases respectively, with 9 bases between them. The CDR3 covers 12 residues. For the CDR3, the DNA is TGTGCCAGCAGCCCCCCGGGGTACGAGCAGTACTTC. Translation: CASSPPGYEQYF.